These T cell receptor beta chains were read from a single sample in a study of blood T cell repertoires in COVID-19. The method was immunoSEQ multiplex PCR; TCRdb's version includes in-frame clones alone and lacks a portion of them. In the table there are about 190,000 clones, approximately 78% of which are singletons. The sequencing sample was made of peripheral blood. All receptors derive from a woman at least 80 years old with active or convalescent COVID-19. Each CDR3 is given with its conserved first and last residue. D genes are given only for firm matches. Part of the rows lack a size; the others show once, few, many or a class for expanded clones.

>.|.|15|TRBV3-1/TRBV3-2|TRBJ1-5
CASSGRGLGNQPQHF
TGTGCCAGCAGTGGCCGTGGACTTGGCAATCAGCCCCAGCATTTT
>TRBD2|.|15|TRBV4-3|TRBJ2-7
CASSQGLSSSYEQYF
TGCGCCAGCAGCCAGGGACTATCGAGCTCCTACGAGCAGTACTTC
>.|.|13|TRBV9|TRBJ1-3
CASSVQGLGTIYF
TGTGCCAGCAGCGTTCAGGGCTTGGGAACCATATATTTT
>.|.|14|TRBV19|TRBJ1-1
CASSIVNRDTEAFF
TGTGCCAGTAGTATAGTTAATCGGGACACTGAAGCTTTCTTT
>TRBD2|once|15|TRBV6-5|TRBJ2-3
CASSSRGGQPDTQYF
TGTGCCAGCAGTTCCCGGGGGGGGCAGCCAGATACGCAGTATTTT
>TRBD1|.|12|TRBV28|TRBJ1-2
CASSSGQGPYTF
TGTGCCAGCAGTTCGGGACAGGGGCCCTACACCTTC
>.|few|13|TRBV18|TRBJ1-4
CASSLQRNEKLFF
TGTGCCAGCTCACTCCAGAGGAATGAAAAACTGTTTTTT
>TRBD1|.|14|TRBV5-6|TRBJ2-5
CASSAGTGQETQYF
TGTGCCAGCAGCGCCGGGACAGGGCAAGAGACCCAGTACTTC
>TRBD1|.|16|TRBV3-1/TRBV3-2|TRBJ2-2
CASSRGQGQNTGELFF
TGTGCCAGCAGCCGAGGACAGGGGCAAAACACCGGGGAGCTGTTTTTT
>TRBD1|few|14|TRBV6-5|TRBJ1-2
CASSYYGTGHGYTF
TGTGCCAGCAGTTACTATGGGACAGGTCATGGCTACACCTTC
>.|.|13|TRBV19|TRBJ1-5
CASSIKWSQPQHF
TGTGCCAGTAGTATTAAGTGGAGCCAGCCCCAGCATTTT
>.|once|12|TRBV3-1/TRBV3-2|TRBJ1-1
CASSQVRDEAFF
TGTGCCAGCAGCCAAGTCCGGGATGAAGCTTTCTTT
>.|few|16|TRBV28|TRBJ2-1
CASSLIWSDSYNEQFF
TGTGCCAGCAGTTTGATTTGGAGCGACTCCTACAATGAGCAGTTCTTC
>.|.|15|TRBV28|TRBJ1-3
CASSDPRGSGNTIYF
TGTGCCAGCAGTGACCCACGGGGCTCTGGAAACACCATATATTTT
>TRBD1|.|15|TRBV3-1/TRBV3-2|TRBJ1-1
CASSTHSQGSTEAFF
TGTGCCAGCAGCACCCATTCACAGGGGAGTACTGAAGCTTTCTTT